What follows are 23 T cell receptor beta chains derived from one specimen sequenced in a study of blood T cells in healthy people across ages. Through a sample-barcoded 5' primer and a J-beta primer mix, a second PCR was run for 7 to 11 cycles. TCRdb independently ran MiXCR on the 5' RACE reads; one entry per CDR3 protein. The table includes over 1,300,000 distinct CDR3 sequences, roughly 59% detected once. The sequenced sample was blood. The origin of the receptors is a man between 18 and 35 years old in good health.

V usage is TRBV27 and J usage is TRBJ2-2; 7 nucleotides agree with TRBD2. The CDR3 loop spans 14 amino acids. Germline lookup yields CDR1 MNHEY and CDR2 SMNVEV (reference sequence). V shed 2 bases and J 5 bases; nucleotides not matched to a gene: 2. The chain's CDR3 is CASSLVLATGELFF. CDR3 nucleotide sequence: TGTGCCAGCAGTTTAGTACTAGCGACCGGGGAGCTGTTTTTT.

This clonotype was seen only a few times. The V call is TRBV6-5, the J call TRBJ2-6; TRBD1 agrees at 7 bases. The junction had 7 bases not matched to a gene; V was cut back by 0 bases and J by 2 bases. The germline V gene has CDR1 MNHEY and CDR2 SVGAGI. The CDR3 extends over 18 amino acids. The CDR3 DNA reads TGTGCCAGCAGTTACTCGCATATGACAGGGACTGGGGCCAACGTCCTGACTTTC. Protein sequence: CASSYSHMTGTGANVLTF.

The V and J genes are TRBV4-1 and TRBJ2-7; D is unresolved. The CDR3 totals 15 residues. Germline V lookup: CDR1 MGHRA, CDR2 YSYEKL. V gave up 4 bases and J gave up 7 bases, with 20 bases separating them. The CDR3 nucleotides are TGCGCCAGCAGCCGATTAGACTCAGGTCTGGGGGAGCAGTACTTC. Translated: CASSRLDSGLGEQYF.

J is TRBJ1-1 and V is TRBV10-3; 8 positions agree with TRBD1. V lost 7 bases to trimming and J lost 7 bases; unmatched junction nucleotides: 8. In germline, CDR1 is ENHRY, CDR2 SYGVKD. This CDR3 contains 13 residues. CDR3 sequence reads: CAITPGTGGEAFF. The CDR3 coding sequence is TGTGCCATCACCCCCGGGACAGGAGGTGAAGCTTTCTTT.

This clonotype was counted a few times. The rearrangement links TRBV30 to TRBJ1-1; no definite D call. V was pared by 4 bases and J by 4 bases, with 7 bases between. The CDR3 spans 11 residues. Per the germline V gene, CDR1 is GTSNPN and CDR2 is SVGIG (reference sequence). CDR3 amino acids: CAWTWGTEAFF. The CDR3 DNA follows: TGTGCCTGGACTTGGGGCACTGAAGCTTTCTTT.

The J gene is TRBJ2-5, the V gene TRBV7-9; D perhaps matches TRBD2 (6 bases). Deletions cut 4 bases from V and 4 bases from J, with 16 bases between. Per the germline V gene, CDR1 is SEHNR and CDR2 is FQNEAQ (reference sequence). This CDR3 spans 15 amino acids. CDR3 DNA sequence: TGTGCCAGCAGCTCCCGGGACTCGGGGTTAGAGACCCAGTACTTC. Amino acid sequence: CASSSRDSGLETQYF.

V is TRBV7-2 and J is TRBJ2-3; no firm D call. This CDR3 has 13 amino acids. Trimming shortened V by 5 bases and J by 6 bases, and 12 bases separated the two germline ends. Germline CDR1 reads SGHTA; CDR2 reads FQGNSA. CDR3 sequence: CASSRRALDTQYF. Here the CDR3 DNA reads TGTGCCAGCAGCAGAAGGGCCTTGGATACGCAGTATTTT. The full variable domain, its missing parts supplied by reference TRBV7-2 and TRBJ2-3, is GAGVSQSPSNKVTEKGKDVELRCDPISGHTALYWYRQSLGQGLEFLIYFQGNSAPDKSGLPSDRFSAERTGGSVSTLTIQRTQQEDSAVYLCASSRRALDTQYFGPGTRLTVL.

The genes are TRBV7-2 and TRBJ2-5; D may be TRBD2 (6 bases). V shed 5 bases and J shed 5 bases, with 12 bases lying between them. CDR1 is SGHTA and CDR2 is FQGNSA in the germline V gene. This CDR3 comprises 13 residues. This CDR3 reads CASSRGTAETQYF. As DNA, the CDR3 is TGTGCCAGCAGCCGAGGGACTGCCGAGACCCAGTACTTC.

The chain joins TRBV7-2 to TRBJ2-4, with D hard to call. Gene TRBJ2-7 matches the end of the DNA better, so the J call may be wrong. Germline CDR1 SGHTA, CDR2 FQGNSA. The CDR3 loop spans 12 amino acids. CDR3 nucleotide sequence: TGTGCCAGCAGCCACCTCGAAGGCGAGCAGTACTTC. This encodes CASSHLEGEQYF.

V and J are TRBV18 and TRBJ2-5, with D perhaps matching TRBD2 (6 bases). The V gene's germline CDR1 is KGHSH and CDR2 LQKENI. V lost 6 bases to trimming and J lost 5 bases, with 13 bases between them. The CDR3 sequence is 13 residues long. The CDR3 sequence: CASSPREWETQYF. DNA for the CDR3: TGTGCCAGCTCCCCGCGGGAATGGGAGACCCAGTACTTC.

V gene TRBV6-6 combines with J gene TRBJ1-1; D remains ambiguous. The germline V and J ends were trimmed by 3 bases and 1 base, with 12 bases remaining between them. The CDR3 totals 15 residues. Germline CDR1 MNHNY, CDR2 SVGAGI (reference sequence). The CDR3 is CASSYETPENTEAFF. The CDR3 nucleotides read TGTGCCAGCAGTTATGAGACCCCAGAGAACACTGAAGCTTTCTTT.

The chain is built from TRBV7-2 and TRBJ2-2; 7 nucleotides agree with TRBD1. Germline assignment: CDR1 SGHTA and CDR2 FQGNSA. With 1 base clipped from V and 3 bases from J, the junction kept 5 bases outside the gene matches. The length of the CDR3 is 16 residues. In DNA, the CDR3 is TGTGCCAGCAGCTTAGATCGAGGGGGCGACACCGGGGAGCTGTTTTTT. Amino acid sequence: CASSLDRGGDTGELFF.

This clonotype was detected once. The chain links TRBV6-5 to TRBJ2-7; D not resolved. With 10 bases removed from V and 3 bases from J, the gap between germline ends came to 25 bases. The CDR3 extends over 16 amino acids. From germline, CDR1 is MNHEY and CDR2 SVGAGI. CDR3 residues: CATIRNRRTAGYEQYF. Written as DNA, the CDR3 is TGTGCCACCATCCGGAATAGAAGAACAGCCGGCTACGAGCAGTACTTC.

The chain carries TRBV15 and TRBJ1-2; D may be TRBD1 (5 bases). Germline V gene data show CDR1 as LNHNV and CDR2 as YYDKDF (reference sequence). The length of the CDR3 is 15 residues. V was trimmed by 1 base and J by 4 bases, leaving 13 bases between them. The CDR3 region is CATSRARQHPYGYTF. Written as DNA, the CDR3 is TGTGCCACCAGCAGAGCACGACAGCACCCCTATGGCTACACCTTC.

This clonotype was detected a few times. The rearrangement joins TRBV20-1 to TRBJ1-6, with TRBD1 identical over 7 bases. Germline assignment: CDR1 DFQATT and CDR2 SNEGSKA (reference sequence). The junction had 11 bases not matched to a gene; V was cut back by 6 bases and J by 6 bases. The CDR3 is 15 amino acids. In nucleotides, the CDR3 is TGCAGTGCGCCAAAAACCGGGACAGTTAATTCACCCCTCCACTTT. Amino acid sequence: CSAPKTGTVNSPLHF.

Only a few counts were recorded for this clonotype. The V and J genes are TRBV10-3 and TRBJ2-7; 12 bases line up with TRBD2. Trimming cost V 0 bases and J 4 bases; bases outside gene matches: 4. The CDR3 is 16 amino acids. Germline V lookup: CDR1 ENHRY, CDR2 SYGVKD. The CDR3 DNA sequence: TGTGCCATCAGTGAGTCGTGGACTAGCGGGATGTACGAGCAGTACTTC. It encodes CAISESWTSGMYEQYF.

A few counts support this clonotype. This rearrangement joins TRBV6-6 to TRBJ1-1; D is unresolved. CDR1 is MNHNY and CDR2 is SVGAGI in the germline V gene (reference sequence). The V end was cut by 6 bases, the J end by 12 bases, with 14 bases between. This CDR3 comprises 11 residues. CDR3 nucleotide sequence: TGTGCCAGCAGCTCTGGGAGGGCACCTTTCTTT. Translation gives CASSSGRAPFF.

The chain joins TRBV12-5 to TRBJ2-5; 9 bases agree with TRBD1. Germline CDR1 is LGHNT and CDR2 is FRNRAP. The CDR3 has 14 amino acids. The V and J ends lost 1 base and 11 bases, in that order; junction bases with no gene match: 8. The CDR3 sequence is CASGLGDRVWEQYF. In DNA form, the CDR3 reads TGTGCTAGTGGTTTGGGGGACAGGGTTTGGGAGCAGTACTTC.

The CDR3 DNA is TGCGCCAGCAGCTTGGACGGACGGCCGAACACTGAAGCTTTCTTT. Translating it yields CASSLDGRPNTEAFF. The chain couples TRBV5-1 to TRBJ1-1, with D hard to call. This CDR3 region has 15 residues. The germline V gene encodes CDR1 SGHRS and CDR2 YFSETQ. The V end lost 0 bases, the J end lost 1 base, and 10 bases lay between the germline ends.

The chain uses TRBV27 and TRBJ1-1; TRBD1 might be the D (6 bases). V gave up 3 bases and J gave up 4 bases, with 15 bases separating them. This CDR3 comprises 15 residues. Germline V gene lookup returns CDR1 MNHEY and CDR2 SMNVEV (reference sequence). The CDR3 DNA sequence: TGTGCCAGCAGTTTCCTAGGGGGGGGAGGCACTGAAGCTTTCTTT. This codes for CASSFLGGGGTEAFF.

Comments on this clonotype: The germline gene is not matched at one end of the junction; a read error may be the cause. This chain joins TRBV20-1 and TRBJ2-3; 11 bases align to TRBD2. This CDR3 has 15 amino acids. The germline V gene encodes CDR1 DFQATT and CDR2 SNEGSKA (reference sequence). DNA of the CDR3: TGCAGCGCTATTACTAGCGGGAGCTCGCCAGATACGCAGTATTTT. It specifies CSAITSGSSPDTQYF.

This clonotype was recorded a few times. The CDR3 loop is CASSYRQGANTEAFF. CDR3 nucleotides: TGTGCCAGCAGTTACCGGCAGGGTGCGAACACTGAAGCTTTCTTT. The genes are TRBV6-2 or TRBV6-3 and TRBJ1-1, with a possible D match to TRBD1 (5 bases). Trimming took 2 bases from V and 1 from J, leaving 11 bases between them. The CDR3 runs to 15 residues. CDR1 MNHEY and CDR2 SVGEGT come from the germline V gene.

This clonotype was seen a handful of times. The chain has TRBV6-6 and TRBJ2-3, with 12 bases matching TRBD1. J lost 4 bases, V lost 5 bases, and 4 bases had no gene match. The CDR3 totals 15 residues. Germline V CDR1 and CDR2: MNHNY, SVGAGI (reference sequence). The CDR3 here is CASSRDRGLSDTQYF. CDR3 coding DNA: TGTGCCAGCAGTCGGGACAGGGGGCTTTCAGATACGCAGTATTTT.